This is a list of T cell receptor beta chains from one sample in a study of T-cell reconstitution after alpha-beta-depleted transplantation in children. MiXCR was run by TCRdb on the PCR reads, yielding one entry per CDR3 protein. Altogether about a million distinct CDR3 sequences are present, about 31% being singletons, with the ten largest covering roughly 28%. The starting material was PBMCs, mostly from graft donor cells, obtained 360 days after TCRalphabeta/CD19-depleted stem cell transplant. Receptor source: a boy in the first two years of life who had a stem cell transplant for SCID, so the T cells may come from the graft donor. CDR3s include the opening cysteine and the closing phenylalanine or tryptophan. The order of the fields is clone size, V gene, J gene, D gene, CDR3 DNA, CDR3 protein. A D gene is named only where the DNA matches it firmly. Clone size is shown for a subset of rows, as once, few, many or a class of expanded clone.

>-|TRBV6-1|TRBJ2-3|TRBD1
TGTGCCAGCGGGAAGCCGACAGGGTCCCTCACAGATACGCAGTATTTT
CASGKPTGSLTDTQYF
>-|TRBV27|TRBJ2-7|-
TGTGCCAGCAGTTTAAGATCCATGACAGCGGGTGGCGAGCAGTACTTC
CASSLRSMTAGGEQYF
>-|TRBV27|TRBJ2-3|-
TGTGCCAGCAGTTTAGCAGCGGTCGGAGATACGCAGTATTTT
CASSLAAVGDTQYF
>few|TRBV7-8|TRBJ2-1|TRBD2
TGTGCCAGCAGCTTGTCGGTGACTAGCGGGGGCCGGAATGAGCAGTTCTTC
CASSLSVTSGGRNEQFF
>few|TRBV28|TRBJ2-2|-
TGTGCCAGCAGTTTATACAGGGGGGAGCTGTTTTTT
CASSLYRGELFF
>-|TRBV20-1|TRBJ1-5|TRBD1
TGCAGTGCTGCGAGGGGGCATAGCAATCAGCCCCAGCATTTT
CSAARGHSNQPQHF
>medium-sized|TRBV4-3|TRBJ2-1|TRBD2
TGCGCCAGCAGCCTGGGGACTAGCGGGACGGGGCTGTTCTTC
CASSLGTSGTGLFF
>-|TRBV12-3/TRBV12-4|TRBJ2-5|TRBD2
TGTGCCAGCAGTTTACAACTAGCGGGGATCGGGACCCAGTACTTC
CASSLQLAGIGTQYF
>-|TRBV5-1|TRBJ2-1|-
TGCGCCAGCAGCTTGGAGCGGTACTACAATGAGCAGTTCTTC
CASSLERYYNEQFF
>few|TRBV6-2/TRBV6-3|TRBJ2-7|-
TGTGCCAGCAGTTACTCGGTTTCAGGAGGCCGGCACGAGCAGTACTTC
CASSYSVSGGRHEQYF
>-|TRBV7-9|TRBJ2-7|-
TGTGCCAGCAGCTCGTTGGCGGACCGCCCTTGCGAGCAGTACTTC
CASSSLADRPCEQYF
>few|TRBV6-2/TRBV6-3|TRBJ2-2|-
TGTGCCAGCCCCAGACAGACCGGGGAGCTGTTTTTT
CASPRQTGELFF
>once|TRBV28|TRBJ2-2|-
TGTGCCAGCAGTTCCCCAGGACAGAAAATCACCGGGGAGCTGTTTTTT
CASSSPGQKITGELFF
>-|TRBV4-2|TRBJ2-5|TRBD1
TGTGCCAGCAGCCAAGTAACAGGGGCTTACCAAGAGACCCAGTACTTC
CASSQVTGAYQETQYF
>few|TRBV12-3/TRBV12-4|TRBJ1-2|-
TGTGCCAGCAGTTTGCTGTATACTGGCCGCTATGGCTACACCTTC
CASSLLYTGRYGYTF
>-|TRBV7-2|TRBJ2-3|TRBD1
TGTGCCAGCAGCTTCCCGGACAGGGGATTCACAGATACGCAGTATTTT
CASSFPDRGFTDTQYF
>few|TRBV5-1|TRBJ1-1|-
TGCGCCAGCAGCGGAACGCCCGGAAGAGCTGAAGCTTTCTTT
CASSGTPGRAEAFF
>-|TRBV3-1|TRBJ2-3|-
TGTGCCAGCAGCACAACCCGAGGTAGGGCGAGCGAAAGCACAGATACGCAGTATTTT
CASSTTRGRASESTDTQYF
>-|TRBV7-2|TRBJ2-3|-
TGTGCCAGCAGCCATGGACCCCCCGGCACAGATACGCAGTATTTT
CASSHGPPGTDTQYF
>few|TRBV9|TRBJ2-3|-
TGTGCCAGCAGCGTTTCCGCCCCCACAGATACGCAGTATTTT
CASSVSAPTDTQYF
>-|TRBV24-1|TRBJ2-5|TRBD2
TGTGCCACCAGTCACGGACTAGCCCCAAATTACCAAGAGACCCAGTACTTC
CATSHGLAPNYQETQYF
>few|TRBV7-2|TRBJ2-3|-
TGTGCCAGCAGCTCCCTCGGACACCTTATCACAGATACGCAGTATTTT
CASSSLGHLITDTQYF
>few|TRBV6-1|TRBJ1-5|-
TGTGCCAGCAGTGAAGCGACATATAGCAATCAGCCCCAGCATTTT
CASSEATYSNQPQHF
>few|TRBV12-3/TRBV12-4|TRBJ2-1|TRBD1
TGTGCCAGCACCCCCACAGGGTCGCGGACAGGTCATGAGCAGTTCTTC
CASTPTGSRTGHEQFF
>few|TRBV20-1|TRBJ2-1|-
TGCAGTGCTACACCCGGCCCTAGAATCTACAATGAGCAGTTCTTC
CSATPGPRIYNEQFF
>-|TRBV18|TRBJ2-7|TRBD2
TGTGCCAGCTCACCGAGAAACCTAGCGGGGGAGGAGTACTTC
CASSPRNLAGEEYF
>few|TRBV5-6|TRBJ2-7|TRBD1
TGTGCCAGCAGCGCCGGGACAGGGGGCGATTTTACCTACGAGCAGTACTTC
CASSAGTGGDFTYEQYF
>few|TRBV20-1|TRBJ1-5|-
TGCAGTGCTAGAGCATCGACAGGCCGCAATTGGGATCAGCCCCAGCATTTT
CSARASTGRNWDQPQHF
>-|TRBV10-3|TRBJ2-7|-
TGTGCCATCTCCGGAGGGTGGGAGCAGTACTTC
CAISGGWEQYF
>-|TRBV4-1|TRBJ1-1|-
TGCGCCAGCAGCCAAGAGCACGGGACTGAAGCTTTCTTT
CASSQEHGTEAFF
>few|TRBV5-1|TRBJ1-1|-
TGCGCCAGCAGCTTGTACGGGGCATCTTTCCCTGAAGCTTTCTTT
CASSLYGASFPEAFF
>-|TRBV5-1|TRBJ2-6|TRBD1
TGCGCCAGCATCCCCGGGACAGGGGCTGGGGCCAACGTCCTGACTTTC
CASIPGTGAGANVLTF
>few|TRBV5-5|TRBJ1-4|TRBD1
TGTGCCAGCAGCTCCCACGACAGGGTGTATGAAAAACTGTTTTTT
CASSSHDRVYEKLFF
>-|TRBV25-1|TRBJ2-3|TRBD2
TGTGCCAGCAGTGGAGGGCGGGGGAATCACAACACAGATACGCAGTATTTT
CASSGGRGNHNTDTQYF
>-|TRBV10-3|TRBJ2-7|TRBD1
TGTGCCATCAGTGGCGACAGGGGATCCTACGAGCAGTACTTC
CAISGDRGSYEQYF
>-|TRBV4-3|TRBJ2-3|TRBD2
TGCGCCAGCAGCCAAGGGGGAGGGGAGGGGTTAGATACGCAGTATTTT
CASSQGGGEGLDTQYF
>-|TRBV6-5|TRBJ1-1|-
TGTGCCAGCAGTTCCCTCGGCAGGGTCGGTGAAGCTTTCTTT
CASSSLGRVGEAFF
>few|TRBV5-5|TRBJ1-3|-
TGTGCCAGCAGCTTGTCCGTATCGGCGGGATTTGGAAACACCATATATTTT
CASSLSVSAGFGNTIYF
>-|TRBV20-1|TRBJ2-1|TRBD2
TGCAGTGCACCAAAGCGGGGGGGCCTATACAATGAGCAGTTCTTC
CSAPKRGGLYNEQFF
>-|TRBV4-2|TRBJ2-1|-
TGTGCCAGCAGCCAGGGCGGGGGCCCACGGGGGAATGAGCAGTTCTTC
CASSQGGGPRGNEQFF
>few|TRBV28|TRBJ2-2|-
TGTGCCAGCCGTCCCGACACCCCTAGCACCGGGGAGCTGTTTTTT
CASRPDTPSTGELFF
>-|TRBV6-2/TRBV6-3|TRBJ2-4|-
TGTGCCAGCAGGGAGATAGGTCAAAACATTCAGTACTTC
CASREIGQNIQYF
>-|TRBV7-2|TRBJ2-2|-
TGTGCCAGCAGCTCCCCGGCTGGCGGGGAGCTGTTTTTT
CASSSPAGGELFF